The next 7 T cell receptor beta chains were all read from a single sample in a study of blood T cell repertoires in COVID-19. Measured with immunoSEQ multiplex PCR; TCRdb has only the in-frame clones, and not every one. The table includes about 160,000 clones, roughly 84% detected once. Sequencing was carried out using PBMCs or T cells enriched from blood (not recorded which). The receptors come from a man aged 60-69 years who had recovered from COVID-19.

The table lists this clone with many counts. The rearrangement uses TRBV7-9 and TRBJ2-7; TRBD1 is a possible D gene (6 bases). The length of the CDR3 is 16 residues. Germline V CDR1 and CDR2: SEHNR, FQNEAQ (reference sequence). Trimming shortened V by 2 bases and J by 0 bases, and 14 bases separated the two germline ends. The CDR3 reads CASSLTGSLGSYEQYF. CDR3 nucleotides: TGTGCCAGCAGCTTAACAGGGAGTCTAGGCTCCTACGAGCAGTACTTC.

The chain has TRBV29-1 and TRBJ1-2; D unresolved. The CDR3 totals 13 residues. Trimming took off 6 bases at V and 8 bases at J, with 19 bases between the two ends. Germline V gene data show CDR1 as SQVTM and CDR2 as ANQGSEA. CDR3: CSVRGQLLNGYTF. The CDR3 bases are TGCAGCGTCCGAGGTCAGCTCTTGAACGGCTACACCTTC.

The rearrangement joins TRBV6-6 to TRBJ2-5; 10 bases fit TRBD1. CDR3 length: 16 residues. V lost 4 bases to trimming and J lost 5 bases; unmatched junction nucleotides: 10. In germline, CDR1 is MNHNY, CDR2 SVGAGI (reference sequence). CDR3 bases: TGTGCCAGCAGTTCCCGGGACAGGGGAAGTGGGGAGACCCAGTACTTC. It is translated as CASSSRDRGSGETQYF.

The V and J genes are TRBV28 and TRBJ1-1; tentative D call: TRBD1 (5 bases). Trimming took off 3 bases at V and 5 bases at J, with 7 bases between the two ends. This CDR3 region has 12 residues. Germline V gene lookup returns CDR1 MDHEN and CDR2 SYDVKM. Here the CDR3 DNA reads TGTGCCAGCAGTTTTAGGGGAACTGAAGCTTTCTTT. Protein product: CASSFRGTEAFF. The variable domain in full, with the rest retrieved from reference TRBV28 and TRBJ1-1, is DVKVTQSSRYLVKRTGEKVFLECVQDMDHENMFWYRQDPGLGLRLIYFSYDVKMKEKGDIPEGYSVSREKKERFSLILESASTNQTSMYLCASSFRGTEAFFGQGTRLTVV.

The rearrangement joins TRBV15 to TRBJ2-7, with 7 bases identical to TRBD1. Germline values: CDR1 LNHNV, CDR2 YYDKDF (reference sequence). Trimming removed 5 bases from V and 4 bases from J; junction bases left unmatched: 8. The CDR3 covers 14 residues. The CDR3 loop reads CATSLDRARYEQYF. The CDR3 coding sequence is TGTGCCACCAGCCTCGACAGGGCAAGGTACGAGCAGTACTTC.

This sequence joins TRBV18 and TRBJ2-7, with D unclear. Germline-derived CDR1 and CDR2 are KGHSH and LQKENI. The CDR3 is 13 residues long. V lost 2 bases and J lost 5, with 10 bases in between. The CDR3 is CASSPIEMNEQYF. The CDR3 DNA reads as TGTGCCAGCTCACCAATCGAGATGAACGAGCAGTACTTC.

Here the CDR3 DNA reads TGTGCCAGCAGCCCAGGGCAGGGAAGGAACGAGCAGTACTTC. Amino acids: CASSPGQGRNEQYF. This chain connects TRBV5-4 to TRBJ2-7, with TRBD1 as a possible D gene (5 bases). The length of the CDR3 is 14 residues. V was shortened by 4 bases and J by 5 bases, with 16 bases between the two germline ends. CDR1 is SGHNT and CDR2 is YYREEE in the germline V gene (reference sequence).